This is a list of T cell receptor beta chains from one sample in a study of monozygotic twins with cystic fibrosis. Generated by immunoSEQ multiplex PCR, the TCRdb table keeps only in-frame clones and is missing some. The sample consists of about 10,000 clones, over 99% of them appearing once. The sample consisted of blood. Source of these receptors: a man aged 18 to 35 with cystic fibrosis. Each CDR3 is given with its conserved first and last residue. The order of the fields is D gene, clone size, V gene, J gene, CDR3 protein, CDR3 DNA. D genes are given only for firm matches. A row's size may be missing; if present it is once, few, many or a size class.

>-|-|TRBV10-1|TRBJ2-7
CASGRLGRTYEQYF
TGCGCCAGCGGCCGGTTGGGCAGGACCTACGAGCAGTACTTC
>-|-|TRBV27|TRBJ2-1
CASSFGVRDGHNEQFF
TGTGCCAGCAGTTTCGGTGTCCGGGACGGGCACAATGAGCAGTTCTTC
>-|once|TRBV6-5|TRBJ2-3
CASSSTDTQYF
TGTGCCAGCAGTTCCACAGATACGCAGTATTTT
>TRBD1|-|TRBV18|TRBJ1-2
CASSQQQGGDGYTF
TGTGCCAGCTCACAGCAACAGGGGGGGGATGGCTACACCTTC
>-|-|TRBV13|TRBJ2-5
CASSEQGRETQYF
TGTGCCAGCAGCGAACAGGGTCGAGAGACCCAGTACTTC
>TRBD1|-|TRBV5-4|TRBJ1-4
CASSRQGPEGEKLFF
TGTGCCAGCAGTAGACAGGGCCCGGAAGGTGAAAAACTGTTTTTT
>TRBD1|-|TRBV18|TRBJ2-7
CASSPPDRGFYEQYF
TGTGCCAGCTCACCCCCAGACAGGGGCTTCTACGAGCAGTACTTC
>TRBD1|-|TRBV5-1|TRBJ2-4
CASSQTGQGPKNIQYF
TGCGCCAGCAGCCAGACGGGACAGGGCCCCAAAAACATTCAGTACTTC
>TRBD2|-|TRBV9|TRBJ2-3
CASSVGGGTGDTQYF
TGTGCCAGCAGCGTAGGCGGGGGGACGGGAGATACGCAGTATTTT
>-|-|TRBV6-1|TRBJ2-3
CASSEPRDTQYF
TGTGCCAGCAGTGAACCCCGGGATACGCAGTATTTT
>TRBD1|-|TRBV7-2|TRBJ1-2
CASSLGTGPNGYTF
TGTGCCAGCAGCTTAGGGACAGGGCCCAATGGCTACACCTTC
>-|-|TRBV5-1|TRBJ2-7
CASSSQGVYEQYF
TGCGCCAGCAGCTCGCAAGGGGTCTACGAGCAGTACTTC
>TRBD1|-|TRBV5-4|TRBJ2-1
CASSLQGAGNEQFF
TGTGCCAGCAGCTTACAGGGGGCGGGTAATGAGCAGTTCTTC
>TRBD2|-|TRBV5-6|TRBJ2-3
CASSLPRGGPDTQYF
TGTGCCAGCAGCTTACCCCGGGGGGGACCAGATACGCAGTATTTT